These 20 T cell receptor beta chains were sequenced from one sample in a study of metastatic and nonmetastatic thyroid tumors. TCRdb redid the clone calls on the PCR reads using MiXCR. The sample has 20,000 to 25,000 clones, over 25% seen once; the top ten hold 5% to 7%. The entire patient cohort was treatment-naive prior to thyroid surgery. Sequencing input: tumor tissue. The source of these receptors is a female donor with papillary thyroid cancer or a benign thyroid nodule (not recorded which). Some clones in this sample may be carry-over from other donors' samples.

This clone was counted ten times or more. This sequence joins TRBV5-1 and TRBJ2-1; the match to TRBD1 covers 9 bases. With 4 bases clipped from V and 7 bases from J, the junction kept 6 bases outside the gene matches. Germline lookup yields CDR1 SGHRS and CDR2 YFSETQ. This CDR3 has 14 residues. CDR3 bases: TGCGCCAGCAGCCCCGGACAGGGGTTGAATGAGCAGTTCTTC. Protein: CASSPGQGLNEQFF.

Within the sample, this clone is medium-sized. The V gene is TRBV11-2, the J gene TRBJ2-2; D is unclear. The CDR3 totals 15 residues. Germline loops: CDR1 SGHAT, CDR2 FQNNGV. V was clipped by 3 bases and J by 0 bases, with 8 bases between them. The CDR3 is CASSLPGPNTGELFF. Here the CDR3 DNA reads TGTGCCAGCAGCTTGCCGGGTCCGAACACCGGGGAGCTGTTTTTT.

This clone was picked up many times. The gene calls are TRBV27 and TRBJ1-2; 9 nucleotides line up with TRBD1. Germline loops: CDR1 MNHEY, CDR2 SMNVEV (reference sequence). The CDR3 sequence is 13 residues long. V was pared by 8 bases and J by 8 bases, with 9 bases of the junction left unmatched. CDR3 nucleotide sequence: TGTGCCAGCGGGGTACAGGGGGCTTGGGGCTACACCTTC. This translates into CASGVQGAWGYTF.

About this clone itself: The junction differs from germline at one of its ends, possibly a read error. The chain employs TRBV7-2 and TRBJ2-7; 11 bases agree with TRBD2. CDR3 length equals 14 residues. Germline CDR1 is SGHTA and CDR2 is FQGNSA. The CDR3: CASIQTSGAYEQYF. The CDR3 nucleotides are TGTGCCAGCATCCAGACTAGCGGGGCCTACGAGCAATACTTC.

Within the sample, this clone is medium-sized. Other DNA sequences of this sample code for an identical CDR3. The chain uses TRBV12-3 or TRBV12-4 and TRBJ1-1; 7 bases agree with TRBD1. CDR3 size: 14 residues. Losses at the gene ends were 2 bases for V and 4 bases for J; bases not matched to a gene: 4. In DNA form, the CDR3 reads TGTGCCAGCAGTTTACAGGGGGGAGGCACTGAAGCTTTCTTT. This sequence encodes CASSLQGGGTEAFF.

The J gene is TRBJ2-1, the V gene TRBV6-1; D is unclear. The germline V gene has CDR1 MNHNS and CDR2 SASEGT. Between the trimmed V and J ends, which lost 7 bases and 5 bases, there was a span of 18 bases. The CDR3 is 15 amino acids. CDR3 in DNA: TGTGCCAGCACCGACCCCCAGCCCAGCGACAATGAGCAGTTCTTC. Its protein product is CASTDPQPSDNEQFF.

This clone was counted ten times or more. The genes are TRBV30 and TRBJ2-3; 9 bases align to TRBD2. Germline lookup yields CDR1 GTSNPN and CDR2 SVGIG (reference sequence). This CDR3 comprises 15 residues. With V trimmed by 0 bases and J by 4 bases, 5 bases remained unmatched. CDR3 sequence reads: CAWSVAGGEADTQYF. The CDR3 bases are TGTGCCTGGAGTGTAGCGGGGGGCGAAGCAGATACGCAGTATTTT.

This clone ranks as medium-sized. This same CDR3 is encoded by further DNA sequences in the sample. The chain couples TRBV5-1 to TRBJ2-2, with D perhaps assigned TRBD1 or TRBD2 (6 bases each). CDR3 length: 13 residues. Germline V gives CDR1 SGHRS, CDR2 YFSETQ. V lost 0 bases, J lost 12 bases, and 12 bases lay in between. CDR3 nucleotides: TGCGCCAGCAGCTTGGGGGGGGCCACGCAGCTGTTTTTT. Translating it yields CASSLGGATQLFF.

This clone is medium-sized in the sample. The V and J genes are TRBV12-3 or TRBV12-4 and TRBJ2-7; 10 bases are shared with TRBD2. The CDR3 totals 15 residues. J was trimmed by 7 bases and V by 6 bases; bases with no gene match: 12. Here the CDR3 DNA reads TGTGCCAGCAGCCCCATAGCGGGGGGACCACGGGAGCAGTACTTC. Its protein is CASSPIAGGPREQYF.

The rearrangement joins TRBV20-1 to TRBJ1-4; 10 bases agree with TRBD1. Trimming at V came to 3 bases and at J to 8 bases, leaving 9 bases not matched to a gene. CDR3 size: 15 residues. Germline CDR1 and CDR2: DFQATT and SNEGSKA (reference sequence). CDR3: CSARPDRGPPEKLFF. The CDR3 coding sequence is TGCAGTGCTAGGCCCGACAGGGGGCCTCCGGAAAAACTGTTTTTT.

The chain uses TRBV6-1 and TRBJ2-3; D is unclear. CDR1 MNHNS and CDR2 SASEGT come from the germline V gene. V dropped 4 bases and J dropped 2 bases, with 13 bases sitting between them. The CDR3 spans 15 residues. This chain's CDR3 is CASSVRAPLTDTQYF. DNA for the CDR3: TGTGCCAGCAGTGTCCGGGCCCCTCTCACAGATACGCAGTATTTT.

By sample fraction, this clone is medium-sized. This chain joins TRBV6-1 and TRBJ1-6; D is perhaps TRBD1 (5 bases). The CDR3 sequence is 13 residues long. Trimming stripped 9 bases from V and 4 bases from J, with 10 bases between. Per the germline V gene, CDR1 is MNHNS and CDR2 is SASEGT. Here the CDR3 DNA reads TGTGCCAGTACGACAGAATATAATTCACCCCTCCACTTT. Its translation: CASTTEYNSPLHF.

This clone is termed medium-sized. The rearrangement joins TRBV7-9 to TRBJ1-2, with D perhaps TRBD1 (6 bases). V was cut by 1 base and J by 5 bases, with 11 bases left in between. The CDR3 totals 14 residues. CDR1 is SEHNR and CDR2 is FQNEAQ in the germline V gene (reference sequence). The CDR3 is CASSLGGRFYGYTF. The CDR3 region has the DNA TGTGCCAGCAGCTTAGGGGGGCGCTTTTATGGCTACACCTTC.

At least ten counts were recorded for this clone. Additional DNA sequences in this sample encode the identical CDR3. This CDR3 is CSARLGYQETQYF. In DNA, the CDR3 is TGCAGTGCTAGGTTGGGTTACCAAGAGACCCAGTACTTC. The chain combines TRBV20-1 with TRBJ2-5; D unclear. V dropped 3 bases and J dropped 0 bases, with 8 bases sitting between them. The germline V gene has CDR1 DFQATT and CDR2 SNEGSKA (reference sequence). This CDR3 spans 13 amino acids.

The sample holds a few counts of this clone. The chain has TRBV2 and TRBJ2-7; 10 bases align to TRBD1. CDR3 length: 13 residues. Losses at the gene ends were 11 bases for V and 6 bases for J; bases not matched to a gene: 10. Germline CDR1 reads SNHLY; CDR2 reads FYNNEI. The CDR3 DNA sequence: TGTGCCTGGAGTCGGGACAGGGGCCGCGAGCAGTACTTC. Amino acid sequence: CAWSRDRGREQYF.

This clone was detected many times. The J gene is TRBJ1-2, the V gene TRBV29-1; D may be TRBD1 (6 bases). Trimming took 3 bases from V and 4 from J, leaving 21 bases between them. The CDR3 has 16 residues. Germline V gene lookup returns CDR1 SQVTM and CDR2 ANQGSEA. The chain's CDR3 is CSVDSAGRGTGYGYTF. The CDR3 coding sequence is TGCAGCGTTGATTCGGCAGGGAGGGGGACGGGCTATGGCTACACCTTC. The full variable domain, rest sourced from reference TRBV29-1 and TRBJ1-2, is SAVISQKPSRDICQRGTSLTIQCQVDSQVTMMFWYRQQPGQSLTLIATANQGSEATYESGFVIDKFPISRPNLTFSTLTVSNMSPEDSSIYLCSVDSAGRGTGYGYTFGSGTRLTVV.

This clone was seen more than once but under ten times. The germline gene is not matched at one end of the junction; a read error may be the cause. The chain links TRBV28 to TRBJ1-6, with 7 bases fitting TRBD1. Germline V gene data show CDR1 as MDHEN and CDR2 as SYDVKM. This CDR3 is built from 16 residues. This CDR3 reads CASSLRQGLRDSPIHF. The DNA of the CDR3 is TGTGCCAGCAGTTTAAGACAGGGCCTTAGGGATTCACCCATCCACTTT. Full variable domain (outside the CDR3, taken from reference TRBV28 and TRBJ1-6): DVKVTQSSRYLVKRTGEKVFLECVQDMDHENMFWYRQDPGLGLRLIYFSYDVKMKEKGDIPEGYSVSREKKERFSLILESASTNQTSMYLCASSLRQGLRDSPIHFGNGTRLTVT.

In its sample, this clone ranks as medium-sized. This chain joins TRBV5-8 and TRBJ1-4, with 8 bases that match TRBD1. The trim removed 5 bases at V and 8 bases at J, leaving 17 bases unmatched. Germline CDR1 SGHTS, CDR2 YDEGEE. CDR3 size: 17 residues. The CDR3 nucleotides read TGTGCCAGCAGTTCTACCGTCGCAGGGGGCCGAGGAGAAAAACTGTTTTTT. Translating it yields CASSSTVAGGRGEKLFF.

Concerning this clone: At one of its ends the junction is not consistent with the germline gene, which may arise from a read error. V and J are TRBV6-1 and TRBJ1-2; TRBD1 might be the D (6 bases). Germline CDR1 reads MNHNS; CDR2 reads SASEGT. The CDR3 loop spans 15 amino acids. The CDR3 sequence is CASRHRDTANYCYTF. CDR3 in DNA: TGTGCCAGCAGGCACCGGGACACCGCTAACTATTGCTACACCTTC.

The rearrangement joins TRBV6-2 or TRBV6-3 to TRBJ2-7; perhaps TRBD2 as D (5 bases). The CDR3 spans 15 residues. Between the trimmed V and J ends, which lost 6 bases and 1 base, there was a span of 16 bases. In germline, CDR1 is MNHEY, CDR2 SVGEGT. The CDR3 sequence: CASSIEDGGSYEQYF. The CDR3 DNA follows: TGTGCCAGCAGCATTGAGGACGGAGGATCCTACGAGCAGTACTTC.